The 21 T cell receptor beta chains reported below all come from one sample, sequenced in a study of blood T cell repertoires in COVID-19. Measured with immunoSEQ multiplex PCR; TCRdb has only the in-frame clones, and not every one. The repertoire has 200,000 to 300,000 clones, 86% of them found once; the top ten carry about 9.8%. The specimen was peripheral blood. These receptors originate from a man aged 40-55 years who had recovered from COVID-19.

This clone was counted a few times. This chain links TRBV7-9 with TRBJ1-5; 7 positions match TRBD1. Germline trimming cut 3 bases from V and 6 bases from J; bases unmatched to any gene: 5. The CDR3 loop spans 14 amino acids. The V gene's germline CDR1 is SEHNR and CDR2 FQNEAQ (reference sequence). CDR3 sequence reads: CASSFSTGLQPQHF. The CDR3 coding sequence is TGTGCCAGCAGCTTCTCGACAGGGCTTCAGCCCCAGCATTTT.

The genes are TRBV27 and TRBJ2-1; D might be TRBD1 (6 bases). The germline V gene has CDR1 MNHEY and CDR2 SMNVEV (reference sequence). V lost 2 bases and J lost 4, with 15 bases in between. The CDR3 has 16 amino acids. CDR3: CASSLPRGTGYNEQFF. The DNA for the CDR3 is TGTGCCAGCAGTTTACCCAGGGGAACGGGTTACAATGAGCAGTTCTTC.

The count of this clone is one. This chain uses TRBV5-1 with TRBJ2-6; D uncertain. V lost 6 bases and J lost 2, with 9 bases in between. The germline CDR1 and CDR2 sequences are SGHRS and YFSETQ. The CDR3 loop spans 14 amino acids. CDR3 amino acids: CASMAVTGANVLTF. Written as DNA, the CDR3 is TGCGCCAGCATGGCTGTTACTGGGGCCAACGTCCTGACTTTC.

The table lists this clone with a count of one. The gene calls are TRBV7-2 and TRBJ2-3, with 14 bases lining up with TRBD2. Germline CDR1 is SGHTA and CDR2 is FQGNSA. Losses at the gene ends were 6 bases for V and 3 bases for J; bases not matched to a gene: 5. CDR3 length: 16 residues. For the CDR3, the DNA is TGTGCCAGCAGTCCAGGACTAGCGGGGGGAACAGATACGCAGTATTTT. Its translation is CASSPGLAGGTDTQYF. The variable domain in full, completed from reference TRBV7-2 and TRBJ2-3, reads GAGVSQSPSNKVTEKGKDVELRCDPISGHTALYWYRQSLGQGLEFLIYFQGNSAPDKSGLPSDRFSAERTGGSVSTLTIQRTQQEDSAVYLCASSPGLAGGTDTQYFGPGTRLTVL.

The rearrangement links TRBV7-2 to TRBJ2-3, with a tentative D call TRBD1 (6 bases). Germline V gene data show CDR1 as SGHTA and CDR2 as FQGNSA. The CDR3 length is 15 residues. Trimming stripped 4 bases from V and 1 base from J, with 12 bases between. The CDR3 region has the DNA TGTGCCAGCAGCTCTCCGCGACAGGGCACAGATACGCAGTATTTT. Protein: CASSSPRQGTDTQYF.

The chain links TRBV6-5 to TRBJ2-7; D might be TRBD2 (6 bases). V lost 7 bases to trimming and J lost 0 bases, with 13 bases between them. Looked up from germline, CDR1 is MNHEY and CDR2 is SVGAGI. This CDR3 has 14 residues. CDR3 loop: CASKEGPISYEQYF. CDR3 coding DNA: TGTGCCAGCAAGGAGGGGCCGATCTCCTACGAGCAGTACTTC.

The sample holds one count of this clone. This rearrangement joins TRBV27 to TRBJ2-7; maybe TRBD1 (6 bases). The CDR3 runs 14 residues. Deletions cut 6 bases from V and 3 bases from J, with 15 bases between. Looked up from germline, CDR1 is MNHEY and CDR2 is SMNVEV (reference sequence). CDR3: CASRRRGTIYEQYF. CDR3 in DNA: TGTGCCAGCAGACGAAGGGGGACGATCTACGAGCAGTACTTC.

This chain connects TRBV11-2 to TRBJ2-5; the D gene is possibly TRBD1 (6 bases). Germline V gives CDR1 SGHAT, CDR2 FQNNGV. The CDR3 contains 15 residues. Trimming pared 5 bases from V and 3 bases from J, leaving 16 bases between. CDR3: CASSHGTFPEETQYF. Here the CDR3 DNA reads TGTGCCAGCAGCCACGGGACATTCCCCGAAGAGACCCAGTACTTC.

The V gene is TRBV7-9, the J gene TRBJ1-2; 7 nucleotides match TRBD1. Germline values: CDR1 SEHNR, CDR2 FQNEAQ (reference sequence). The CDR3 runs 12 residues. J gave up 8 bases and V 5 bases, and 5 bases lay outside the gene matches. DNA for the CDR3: TGTGCCAGCAGCCAGGGGGTTGGCGGCTACACCTTC. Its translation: CASSQGVGGYTF.

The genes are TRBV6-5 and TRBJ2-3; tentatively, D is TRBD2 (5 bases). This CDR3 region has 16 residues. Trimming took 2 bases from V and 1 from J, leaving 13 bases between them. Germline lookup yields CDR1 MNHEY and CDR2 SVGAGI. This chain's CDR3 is CASSYLVAEGTDTQYF. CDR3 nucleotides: TGTGCCAGCAGTTACCTCGTGGCGGAGGGCACAGATACGCAGTATTTT.

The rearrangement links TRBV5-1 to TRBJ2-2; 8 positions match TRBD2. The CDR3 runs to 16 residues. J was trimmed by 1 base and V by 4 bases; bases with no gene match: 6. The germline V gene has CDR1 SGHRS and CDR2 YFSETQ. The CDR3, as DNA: TGCGCCAGCAGCCCGGGGGGGCGGATGAACACCGGGGAGCTGTTTTTT. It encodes CASSPGGRMNTGELFF.

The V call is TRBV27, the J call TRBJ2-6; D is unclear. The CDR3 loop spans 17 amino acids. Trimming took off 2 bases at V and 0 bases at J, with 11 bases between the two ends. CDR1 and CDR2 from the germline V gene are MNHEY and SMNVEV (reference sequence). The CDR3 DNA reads TGTGCCAGCAGTTTAGAGGCACGGGTCTCTGGGGCCAACGTCCTGACTTTC. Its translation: CASSLEARVSGANVLTF. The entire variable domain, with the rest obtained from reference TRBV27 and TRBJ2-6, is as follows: EAQVTQNPRYLITVTGKKLTVTCSQNMNHEYMSWYRQDPGLGLRQIYYSMNVEVTDKGDVPEGYKVSRKEKRNFPLILESPSPNQTSLYFCASSLEARVSGANVLTFGAGSRLTVL.

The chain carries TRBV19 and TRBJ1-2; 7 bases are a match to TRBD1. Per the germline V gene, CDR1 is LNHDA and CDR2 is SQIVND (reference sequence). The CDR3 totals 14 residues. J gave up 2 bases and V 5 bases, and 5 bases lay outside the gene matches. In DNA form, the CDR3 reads TGTGCCAGTAGTTCCCAGGGACAGAACTATGGCTACACCTTC. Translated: CASSSQGQNYGYTF.

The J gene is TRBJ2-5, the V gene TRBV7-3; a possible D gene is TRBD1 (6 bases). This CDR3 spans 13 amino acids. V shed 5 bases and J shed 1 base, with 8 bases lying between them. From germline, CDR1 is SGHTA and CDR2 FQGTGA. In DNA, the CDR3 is TGTGCCAGCAGCGACAGGTTCCAAGAGACCCAGTACTTC. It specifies CASSDRFQETQYF.

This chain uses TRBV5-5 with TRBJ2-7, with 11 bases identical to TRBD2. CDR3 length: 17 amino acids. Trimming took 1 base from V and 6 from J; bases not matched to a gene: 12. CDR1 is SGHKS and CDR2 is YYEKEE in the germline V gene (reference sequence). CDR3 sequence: CASSLSRLAGPLGEQYF. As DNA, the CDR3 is TGTGCCAGCAGCTTGTCCCGACTAGCGGGACCCCTAGGCGAGCAGTACTTC. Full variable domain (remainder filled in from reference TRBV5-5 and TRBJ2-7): DAGVTQSPTHLIKTRGQQVTLRCSPISGHKSVSWYQQVLGQGPQFIFQYYEKEERGRGNFPDRFSARQFPNYSSELNVNALLLGDSALYLCASSLSRLAGPLGEQYFGPGTRLTVT.

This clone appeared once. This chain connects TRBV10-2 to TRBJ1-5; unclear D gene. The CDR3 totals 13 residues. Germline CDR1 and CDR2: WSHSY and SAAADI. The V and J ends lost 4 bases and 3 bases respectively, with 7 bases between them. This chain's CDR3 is CASSGSLNQPQHF. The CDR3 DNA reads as TGCGCCAGCAGTGGGAGCCTCAATCAGCCCCAGCATTTT.

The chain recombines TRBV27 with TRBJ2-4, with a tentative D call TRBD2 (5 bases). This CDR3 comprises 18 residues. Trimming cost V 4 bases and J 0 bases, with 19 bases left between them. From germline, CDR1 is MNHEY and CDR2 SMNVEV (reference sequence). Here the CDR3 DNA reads TGTGCCAGCAGTTCCCTAACGAGCGGCTGGGTAGCCAAAAACATTCAGTACTTC. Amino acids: CASSSLTSGWVAKNIQYF.

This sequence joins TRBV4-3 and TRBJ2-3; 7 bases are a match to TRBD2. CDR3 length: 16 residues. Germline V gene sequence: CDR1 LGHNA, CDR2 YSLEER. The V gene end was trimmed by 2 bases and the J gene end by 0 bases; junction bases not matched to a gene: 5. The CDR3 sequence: CASSQRAGTSTDTQYF. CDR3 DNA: TGCGCCAGCAGCCAACGAGCGGGGACTAGCACAGATACGCAGTATTTT.

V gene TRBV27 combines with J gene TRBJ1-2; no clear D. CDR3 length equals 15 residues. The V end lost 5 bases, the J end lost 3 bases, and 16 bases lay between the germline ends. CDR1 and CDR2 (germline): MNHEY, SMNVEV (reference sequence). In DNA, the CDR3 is TGTGCCAGCAGTGACCGACACGGTGGTTACTATGGCTACACCTTC. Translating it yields CASSDRHGGYYGYTF.

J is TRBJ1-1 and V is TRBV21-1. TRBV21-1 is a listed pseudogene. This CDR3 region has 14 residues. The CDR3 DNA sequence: TGTGCCAGCAGCAAAATGGAGGGTCGGACTGAAGCTTTCTTT. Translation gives CASSKMEGRTEAFF.

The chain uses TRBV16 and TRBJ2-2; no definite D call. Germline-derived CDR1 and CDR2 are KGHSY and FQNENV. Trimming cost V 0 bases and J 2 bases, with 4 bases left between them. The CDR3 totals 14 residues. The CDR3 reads CASSQSRNTGELFF. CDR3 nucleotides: TGTGCCAGCAGCCAATCTCGTAACACCGGGGAGCTGTTTTTT.